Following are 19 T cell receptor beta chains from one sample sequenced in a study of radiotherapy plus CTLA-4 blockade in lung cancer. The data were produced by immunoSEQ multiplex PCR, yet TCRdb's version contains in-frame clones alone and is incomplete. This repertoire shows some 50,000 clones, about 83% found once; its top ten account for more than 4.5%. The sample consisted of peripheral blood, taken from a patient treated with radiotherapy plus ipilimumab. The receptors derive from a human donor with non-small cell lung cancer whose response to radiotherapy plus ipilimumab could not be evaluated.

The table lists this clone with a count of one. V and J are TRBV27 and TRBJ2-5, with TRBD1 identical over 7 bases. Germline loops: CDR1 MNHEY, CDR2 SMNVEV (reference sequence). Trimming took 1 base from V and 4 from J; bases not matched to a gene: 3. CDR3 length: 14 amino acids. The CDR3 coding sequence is TGTGCCAGCAGTTTATTCCGACAGGGAGAGACCCAGTACTTC. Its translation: CASSLFRQGETQYF.

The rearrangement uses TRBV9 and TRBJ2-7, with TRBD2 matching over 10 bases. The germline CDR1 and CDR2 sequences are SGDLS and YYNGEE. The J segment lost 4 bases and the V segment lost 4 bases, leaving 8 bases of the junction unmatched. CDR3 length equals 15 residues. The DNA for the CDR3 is TGTGCCAGCAGCCCAACAGCGGGAGGGTGGTACGAGCAGTACTTC. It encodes CASSPTAGGWYEQYF.

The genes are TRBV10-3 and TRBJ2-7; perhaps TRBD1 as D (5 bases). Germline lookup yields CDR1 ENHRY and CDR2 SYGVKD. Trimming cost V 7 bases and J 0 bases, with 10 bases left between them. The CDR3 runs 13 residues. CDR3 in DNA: TGTGCCATCAATCGACAGAGCTCCTACGAGCAGTACTTC. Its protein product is CAINRQSSYEQYF.

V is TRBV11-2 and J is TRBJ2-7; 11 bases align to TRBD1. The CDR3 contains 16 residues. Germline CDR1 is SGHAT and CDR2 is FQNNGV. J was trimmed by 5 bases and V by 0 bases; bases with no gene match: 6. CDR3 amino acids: CASSLDRGQGGNEQYF. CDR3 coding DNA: TGTGCCAGCAGCTTAGATAGGGGACAGGGGGGGAACGAGCAGTACTTC.

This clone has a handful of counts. Here the CDR3 reads CASSPYTSTDTQYF. The CDR3 region has the DNA TGCGCCAGCAGCCCGTATACTAGCACAGATACGCAGTATTTT. The chain uses TRBV5-1 and TRBJ2-3; D uncertain. The V and J ends lost 4 bases and 0 bases respectively, with 9 bases between them. CDR3 length equals 14 residues. In germline, CDR1 is SGHRS, CDR2 YFSETQ.

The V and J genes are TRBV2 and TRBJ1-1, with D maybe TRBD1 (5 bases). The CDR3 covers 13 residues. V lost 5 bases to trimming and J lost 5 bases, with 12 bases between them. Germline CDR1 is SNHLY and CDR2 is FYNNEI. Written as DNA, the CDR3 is TGTGCCAGCAGTTGGGGCGTAGAGACTGAAGCTTTCTTT. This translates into CASSWGVETEAFF.

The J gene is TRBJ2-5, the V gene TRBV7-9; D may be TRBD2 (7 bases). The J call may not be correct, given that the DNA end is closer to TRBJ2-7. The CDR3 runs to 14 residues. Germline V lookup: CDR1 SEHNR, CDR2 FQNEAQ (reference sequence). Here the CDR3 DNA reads TGTGCCAGCAGCTTAAGAGGGGGAGGGGACGAGCAGTACTTC. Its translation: CASSLRGGGDEQYF.

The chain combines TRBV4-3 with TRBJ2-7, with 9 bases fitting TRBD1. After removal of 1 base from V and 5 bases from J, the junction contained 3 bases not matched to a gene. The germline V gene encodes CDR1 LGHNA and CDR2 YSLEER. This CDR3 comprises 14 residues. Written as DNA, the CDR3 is TGCGCCAGCAGCCAAGTACAGGGGGCCAACGAGCAGTACTTC. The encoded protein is CASSQVQGANEQYF.

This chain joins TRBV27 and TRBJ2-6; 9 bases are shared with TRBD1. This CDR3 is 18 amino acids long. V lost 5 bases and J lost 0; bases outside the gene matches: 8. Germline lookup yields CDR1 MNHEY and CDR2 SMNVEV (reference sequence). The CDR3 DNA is TGTGCCAGCAGTGGCCGTGGGACAGGGTACTCTGGGGCCAACGTCCTGACTTTC. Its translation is CASSGRGTGYSGANVLTF.

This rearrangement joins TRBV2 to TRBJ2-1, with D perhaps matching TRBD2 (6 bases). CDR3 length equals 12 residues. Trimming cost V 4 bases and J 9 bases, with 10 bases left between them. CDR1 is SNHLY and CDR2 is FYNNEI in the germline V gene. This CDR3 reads CASSGGLREQFF. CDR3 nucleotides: TGTGCCAGCAGTGGGGGACTGCGTGAGCAGTTCTTC.

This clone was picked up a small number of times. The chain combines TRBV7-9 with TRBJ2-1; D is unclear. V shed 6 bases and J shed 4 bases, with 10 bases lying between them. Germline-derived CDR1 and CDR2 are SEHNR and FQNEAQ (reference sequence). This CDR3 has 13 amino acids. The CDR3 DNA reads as TGTGCCAGCAGTCGAGGATCTTACAATGAGCAGTTCTTC. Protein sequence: CASSRGSYNEQFF.

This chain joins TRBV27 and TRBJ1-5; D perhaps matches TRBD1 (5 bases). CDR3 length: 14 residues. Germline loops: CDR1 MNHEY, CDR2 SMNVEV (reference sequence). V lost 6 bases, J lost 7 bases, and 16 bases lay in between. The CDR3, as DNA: TGTGCCAGCAGCCTCGGACACCCGAACCAGCCCCAGCATTTT. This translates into CASSLGHPNQPQHF.

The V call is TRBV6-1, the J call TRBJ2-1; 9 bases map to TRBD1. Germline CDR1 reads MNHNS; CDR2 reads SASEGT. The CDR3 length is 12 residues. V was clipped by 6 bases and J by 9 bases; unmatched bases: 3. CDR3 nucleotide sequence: TGTGCCAGCAGACAGGGGGCAGGTGAGCAGTTCTTC. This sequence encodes CASRQGAGEQFF.

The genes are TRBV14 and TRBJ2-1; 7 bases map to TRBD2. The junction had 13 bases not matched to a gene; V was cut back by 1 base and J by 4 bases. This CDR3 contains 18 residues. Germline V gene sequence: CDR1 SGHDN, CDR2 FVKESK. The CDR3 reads CASSQGRGRDWKYNEQFF. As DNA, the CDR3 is TGTGCCAGCAGCCAAGGGCGAGGGAGGGACTGGAAATACAATGAGCAGTTCTTC.

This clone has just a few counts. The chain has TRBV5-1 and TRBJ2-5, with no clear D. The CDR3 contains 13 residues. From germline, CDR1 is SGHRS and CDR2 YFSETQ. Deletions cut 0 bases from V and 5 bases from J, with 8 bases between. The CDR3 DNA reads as TGCGCCAGCAGCTTGGTTCCCTCGGAGACCCAGTACTTC. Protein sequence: CASSLVPSETQYF.

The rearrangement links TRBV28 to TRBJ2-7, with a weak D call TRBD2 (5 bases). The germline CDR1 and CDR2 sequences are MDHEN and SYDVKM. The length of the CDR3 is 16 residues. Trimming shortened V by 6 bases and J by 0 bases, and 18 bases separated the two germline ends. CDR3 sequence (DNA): TGTGCCAGCAGCCAGCGACCGGGGAAGAGCTCCTACGAGCAGTACTTC. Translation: CASSQRPGKSSYEQYF.

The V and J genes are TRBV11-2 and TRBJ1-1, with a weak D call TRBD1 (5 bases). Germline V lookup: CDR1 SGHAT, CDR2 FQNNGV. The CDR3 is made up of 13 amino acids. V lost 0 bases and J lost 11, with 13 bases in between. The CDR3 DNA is TGTGCCAGCAGCTTAGATTTGGGGCGGGAGGCTTTCTTT. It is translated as CASSLDLGREAFF.

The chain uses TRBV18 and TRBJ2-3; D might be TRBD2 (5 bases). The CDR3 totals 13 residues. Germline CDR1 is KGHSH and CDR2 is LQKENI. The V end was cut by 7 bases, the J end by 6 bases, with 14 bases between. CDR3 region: CASYGLPADTQYF. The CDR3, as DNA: TGTGCCAGCTATGGACTGCCGGCGGATACGCAGTATTTT.

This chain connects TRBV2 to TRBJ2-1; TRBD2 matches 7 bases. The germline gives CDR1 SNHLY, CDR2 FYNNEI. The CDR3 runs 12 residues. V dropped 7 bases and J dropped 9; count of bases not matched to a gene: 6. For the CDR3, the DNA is TGTGCCAGCACGGCAAGGGAGGGTGAGCAGTTCTTC. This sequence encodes CASTAREGEQFF.